The 9 T cell receptor beta chains listed next were all sequenced from one sample in a study of cytomegalovirus exposure and HLA in healthy donors (dated by TCRdb to 2016 to 2017). The library relied on the immunoSEQ multiplex PCR assay. For the multiplex PCR, a mixture combining 60 forward primers for TCR Vbeta segments and 13 reverse primers for TCR Jbeta segments was used. Entries here come from immuneACCESS through TCRdb and include only in-frame sequences with V and J called. Some clones fail to appear in such tables; in the studies checked, an unresolved V gene covers under half of the shortfall, and the cause of the remainder is unknown. This sample has approximately 220,000 clones in its table, and approximately 80% of those were observed once. Over 0.65% of the sample lies in the top ten. Source material: PBMCs. The receptor source for this set is a boy aged 2-15 years in good health and CMV-seronegative.

The chain employs TRBV7-8 and TRBJ2-2, with D possibly TRBD2 on 6 matching bases. CDR1 is SGHVS and CDR2 is FQNEAQ in the germline V gene. The CDR3 covers 14 residues. V lost 8 bases and J 1 base, leaving 11 bases between the germline ends. CDR3 sequence: CASEGGLNTGELFF. For the CDR3, the DNA is TGTGCCAGCGAAGGAGGGTTGAACACCGGGGAGCTGTTTTTT.

The CDR3 is CASSLAPTRQGGTGELFF. The CDR3 DNA reads as TGTGCCAGCAGCTTGGCCCCCACCCGACAGGGAGGCACCGGGGAGCTGTTTTTT. The gene calls are TRBV5-4 and TRBJ2-2, with TRBD1 as a possible D gene (7 bases). The ends were cut back, 0 bases at V and 4 bases at J, with 19 bases in the middle. The CDR3 spans 18 residues. Per the germline V gene, CDR1 is SGHNT and CDR2 is YYREEE (reference sequence).

CDR3 nucleotide sequence: TGTGCCAGCAGCTTAGGACAGTACAATGAGCAGTTCTTC. Translating it yields CASSLGQYNEQFF. The chain uses TRBV11-2 and TRBJ2-1, with a possible D match to TRBD1 (5 bases). This CDR3 comprises 13 residues. Germline V gene data show CDR1 as SGHAT and CDR2 as FQNNGV. Trimming removed 1 base from V and 4 bases from J, with 5 bases in between.

J is TRBJ2-1 and V is TRBV6-1, with 7 bases aligning to TRBD2. The junction had 10 bases not matched to a gene; V was cut back by 6 bases and J by 5 bases. This CDR3 has 15 amino acids. Germline V gene data show CDR1 as MNHNS and CDR2 as SASEGT. CDR3 sequence: CASSDRRGKNNEQFF. CDR3 nucleotides: TGTGCCAGCAGCGACCGGCGGGGGAAAAACAATGAGCAGTTCTTC.

This chain's CDR3 is CASSAQGWNEQFF. The CDR3 nucleotides read TGCGCCAGCAGTGCACAGGGGTGGAATGAGCAGTTCTTC. The rearrangement links TRBV10-1 to TRBJ2-1; TRBD1 matches 7 bases. The CDR3 has 13 amino acids. The germline V gene has CDR1 WNHNN and CDR2 SYGVQD (reference sequence). The V and J ends lost 4 bases and 7 bases, in that order; junction bases with no gene match: 4.

This chain uses TRBV5-1 with TRBJ1-1; D uncertain. Germline lookup yields CDR1 SGHRS and CDR2 YFSETQ. This CDR3 has 15 amino acids. Trimming cost V 0 bases and J 4 bases, with 13 bases left between them. The CDR3 nucleotides are TGCGCCAGCAGCTTGGAGTCCTCTTGGCCCACTGAAGCTTTCTTT. Translating gives CASSLESSWPTEAFF.

This clone was counted only a few times. The CDR3 here is CASSEKGLAGGYEQYF. CDR3 in DNA: TGTGCCAGCAGTGAAAAGGGACTAGCGGGGGGCTACGAGCAGTACTTC. The chain couples TRBV6-1 to TRBJ2-7, with 15 positions matching TRBD2. The CDR3 spans 16 residues. The V gene's germline CDR1 is MNHNS and CDR2 SASEGT. V gave up 2 bases and J gave up 3 bases; unmatched junction bases: 2.

The chain recombines TRBV4-1 with TRBJ2-1; 9 positions match TRBD2. Germline V gives CDR1 MGHRA, CDR2 YSYEKL. Losses at the gene ends were 4 bases for V and 4 bases for J; bases not matched to a gene: 8. CDR3 length: 16 residues. This CDR3 is CASSRRGTSLYNEQFF. In DNA, the CDR3 is TGCGCCAGCAGCCGAAGGGGGACTAGCTTGTACAATGAGCAGTTCTTC.

Comment on this clone: This same CDR3 is encoded by further DNA sequences in the sample. V is TRBV7-9 and J is TRBJ2-3, with D possibly matching TRBD1 (5 bases). Germline CDR1 is SEHNR and CDR2 is FQNEAQ (reference sequence). V was clipped by 1 base and J by 4 bases, with 9 bases between them. This CDR3 has 14 residues. Written as DNA, the CDR3 is TGTGCCAGCAGCTTAGTTCAGGGCCCAGATACGCAGTATTTT. Translating gives CASSLVQGPDTQYF.